This is a list of T cell receptor beta chains from one sample in a study of blood T cells in healthy people across ages. Each CDR3 protein gets one entry after TCRdb re-called the 5' RACE reads with MiXCR. Here the sample spans 800,000 or so distinct CDR3 sequences, about 62% being singletons. Specimen: blood. Receptors originate from a man in his thirties or forties in good health. CDR3s leave out the opening cysteine and the closing phenylalanine or tryptophan. The D gene is left open where the match is weak.

j_gene | d_gene | v_gene | len | CDR3aa
TRBJ1-5 | NA | TRBV7-9 | 13 | ASSLNIDSNQPQH
TRBJ2-7 | NA | TRBV20-1 | 13 | SARDVAGKPYEQY
TRBJ2-5 | NA | TRBV7-2 | 11 | ASSVALGKTQY
TRBJ1-2 | NA | TRBV29-1 | 11 | SATVDYAYGYT
TRBJ2-2 | NA | TRBV14 | 10 | ASSQGIWELF
TRBJ2-5 | NA | TRBV10-3 | 12 | AINGTSGQETQY
TRBJ2-6 | NA | TRBV4-2 | 15 | ASSQDLAVSGANALT
TRBJ2-7 | NA | TRBV29-1 | 11 | SALLRYSYEQY
TRBJ2-7 | NA | TRBV4-3 | 13 | ASSQVGAGTYEQY
NA | NA | TRBV7-9 | 11 | ATPWGRGETQY
TRBJ2-1 | NA | TRBV28 | 12 | ASSSRPAPGEQF
TRBJ2-7 | TRBD1 | TRBV6-1 | 15 | ASSSGTGGRSSYEQY
TRBJ2-5 | NA | TRBV12-3/TRBV12-4 | 13 | ASSLIQETQETQY
TRBJ2-3 | TRBD2 | TRBV7-2 | 14 | ASSFTSGGLTDTQY
TRBJ1-2 | NA | TRBV12-3/TRBV12-4 | 10 | ASRPLIYGYT
TRBJ2-5 | NA | TRBV20-1 | 14 | SPRGRQVTREETQY
TRBJ2-3 | TRBD2 | TRBV7-2 | 15 | ASSLGLSGGRGDTQY
TRBJ1-4 | TRBD1 | TRBV9 | 14 | ASSVAGRGPIEKLF
TRBJ2-7 | NA | TRBV28 | 13 | ASSILGDGRYEQY
TRBJ1-1 | NA | TRBV7-6 | 12 | ASSPGHSNPEAF
TRBJ2-5 | NA | TRBV27 | 13 | ASSPHRNLQETQY
TRBJ2-4 | TRBD2 | TRBV6-6 | 12 | ASNMGGGLNIQY
TRBJ2-1 | NA | TRBV6-2/TRBV6-3 | 13 | ASTYWASEYNEQF
TRBJ2-1 | NA | TRBV6-5 | 14 | ASSSDSPLRLNEQF
TRBJ2-7 | TRBD1 | TRBV20-1 | 11 | SAARDSSYEQY
TRBJ2-3 | NA | TRBV20-1 | 11 | SAREVRTDTQY
TRBJ2-5 | NA | TRBV4-2 | 12 | ASSQETGRQTQY
TRBJ2-1 | NA | TRBV27 | 14 | ASSLEGGGYYNEQF
TRBJ2-2 | NA | TRBV7-9 | 11 | ASSQRLTGELF
TRBJ2-7 | NA | TRBV9 | 11 | ASSGGAVYEQY
TRBJ2-5 | TRBD1 | TRBV4-3 | 13 | ASSQVGTGEETQY